The present T cell receptor (beta chain) was sequenced within a study of T-cell reconstitution after alpha-beta-depleted transplantation in children. This CDR3 has 15 amino acids. V lost 1 base, J lost 6 bases, and 6 bases stayed unmatched. CDR1 is MNHEY and CDR2 is SVGEGT in the germline V gene. A TCRbeta library incorporating unique molecular identifiers was prepared. TCRdb passed the PCR reads through MiXCR, listing each CDR3 protein once. The repertoire holds 350,000 to 450,000 distinct CDR3 sequences, with around 21% as singletons. This chain uses TRBV6-2 or TRBV6-3 with TRBJ2-1; 7 nucleotides align to TRBD2. The material sequenced was PBMCs from the stem cell graft donor, taken from the stem cell graft. The TCR comes from a human donor who donated a stem cell graft to a child with acute myeloid leukemia. The CDR3 sequence is CASSYWTRAPNEQFF. CDR3 DNA sequence: TGTGCCAGCAGTTACTGGACTAGAGCCCCCAATGAGCAGTTCTTC.